This is a list of T cell receptor beta chains from one sample in a study of Ad26.COV2.S vaccination and SARS-CoV-2 variants. Sequencing used immunoSEQ multiplex PCR; TCRdb keeps in-frame clones, though not all of them. There are some 370,000 clones in the sample; roughly 85% occur only once, and around 7.3% lies in the top ten. Sequences were derived from peripheral blood, sampled in a trial of Ad26.COV2.S vaccine versus placebo. Receptors originate from a person between 18 and 65 years old who received the Ad26.COV2.S COVID-19 vaccine or a placebo. Each CDR3 is given with its conserved first and last residue. A D gene is named only where the DNA matches it firmly. Clone sizes are given selectively: once, few, many, or a class where the clone is expanded.

CDR3 protein | CDR3 DNA | V gene | D gene | J gene | clone size
CASSAGQVKHF | TGTGCCAGCAGTGCCGGACAGGTAAAGCATTTT | TRBV6-2/TRBV6-3 | TRBD1 | TRBJ1-5 | once
CASSRQGDNTEAFF | TGTGCCAGCAGCCGACAGGGGGATAACACTGAAGCTTTCTTT | TRBV11-3 | TRBD1 | TRBJ1-1 | -
CASSLRPGGDEQYF | TGCGCCAGCAGCCTCCGGCCCGGGGGGGACGAGCAGTACTTC | TRBV5-1 | TRBD2 | TRBJ2-7 | -
CASSFAGSTDTQYF | TGCGCCAGCAGCTTCGCGGGGAGCACAGATACGCAGTATTTT | TRBV5-1 | - | TRBJ2-3 | -
CATYAGTSGEKLFF | TGTGCCACATATGCCGGGACAAGTGGAGAAAAACTGTTTTTT | TRBV19 | - | TRBJ1-4 | -
CASSLSFNTEAFF | TGTGCCAGCAGCTTAAGTTTCAACACTGAAGCTTTCTTT | TRBV11-2 | - | TRBJ1-1 | -
CASSQPTRTRQNTQYF | TGTGCCAGCAGCCAACCTACCAGGACAAGACAGAATACGCAGTATTTT | TRBV3-1/TRBV3-2 | - | TRBJ2-3 | -
CASSMTSPEDTQYF | TGCGCCAGCAGCATGACTAGCCCGGAGGATACGCAGTATTTT | TRBV10-2 | TRBD2 | TRBJ2-3 | -
CASTTGAAGDGYTF | TGCGCCAGCACTACCGGGGCAGCCGGGGATGGCTACACCTTC | TRBV5-1 | - | TRBJ1-2 | few
CASSEAGARAQYF | TGTGCCAGCAGTGAAGCGGGGGCAAGGGCCCAGTACTTC | TRBV6-1 | - | TRBJ2-5 | -
CASSPPVRQGTDTQYF | TGTGCCAGCAGCCCACCCGTTCGACAGGGAACAGATACGCAGTATTTT | TRBV21-1 | - | TRBJ2-3 | -
CASSAPVYGYTF | TGTGCCAGCAGTGCCCCAGTCTATGGCTACACCTTC | TRBV25-1 | - | TRBJ1-2 | -
CASSSQRGVYNEQFF | TGTGCCAGCAGCTCTCAGCGGGGGGTCTACAATGAGCAGTTCTTC | TRBV7-2 | TRBD2 | TRBJ2-1 | -
CASSQELPGQPNYGYTF | TGCGCCAGCAGCCAGGAATTGCCTGGACAGCCTAACTATGGCTACACCTTC | TRBV4-3 | - | TRBJ1-2 | -
CASSFTGSGNTIYF | TGTGCCAGCAGCTTTACAGGCTCTGGAAACACCATATATTTT | TRBV7-2 | - | TRBJ1-3 | -
CASSLGAGLNTEAFF | TGTGCCAGCAGCTTAGGGGCGGGTTTAAACACTGAAGCTTTCTTT | TRBV7-2 | - | TRBJ1-1 | few
CASSFVTGTSGQYNEQFF | TGTGCCAGCAGCTTTGTCACCGGGACTAGCGGCCAATACAATGAGCAGTTCTTC | TRBV9 | TRBD2 | TRBJ2-1 | -
CASRRWDITYEQYF | TGTGCCAGCAGGAGGTGGGACATTACCTACGAGCAGTACTTC | TRBV6-5 | - | TRBJ2-7 | -
CASSQYRSSNEQFF | TGTGCCAGCAGCCAGTACAGGAGCTCCAATGAGCAGTTCTTC | TRBV6-5 | - | TRBJ2-1 | -
CASSQERQLRYEQYF | TGTGCCAGCAGCCAAGAGCGACAGTTACGCTACGAGCAGTACTTC | TRBV4-2 | - | TRBJ2-7 | -
CASSLPGINGYTF | TGTGCCAGCTCACTTCCCGGGATAAATGGCTACACCTTC | TRBV18 | - | TRBJ1-2 | -
CASSRFGTVGETQYF | TGTGCCAGCAGCCGATTCGGGACGGTGGGGGAGACCCAGTACTTC | TRBV7-7 | - | TRBJ2-5 | -
CASAEALAGNEQFF | TGTGCCAGCGCTGAAGCGTTAGCTGGCAATGAGCAGTTCTTC | TRBV9 | - | TRBJ2-1 | -
CASSFITDTQYF | TGTGCCAGCAGCTTTATAACAGATACGCAGTATTTT | TRBV7-6 | - | TRBJ2-3 | -
CASSSDTHEQYF | TGCGCCAGCAGCTCCGACACCCACGAGCAGTACTTC | TRBV5-1 | - | TRBJ2-7 | -
CASNRDGSPSGEQYF | TGTGCCAGCAACAGGGACGGGTCCCCGTCGGGTGAGCAGTACTTC | TRBV2 | - | TRBJ2-7 | few
CASSERGSVNEQFF | TGTGCCAGCAGTGAACGCGGGAGTGTCAATGAGCAGTTCTTC | TRBV2 | TRBD2 | TRBJ2-1 | -
CASSLAAGGLSGELFF | TGTGCCAGCAGCTTAGCTGCGGGGGGACTCTCCGGGGAGCTGTTTTTT | TRBV7-6 | TRBD2 | TRBJ2-2 | -
CASRGIPNEQFF | TGTGCCAGCAGGGGTATACCCAATGAGCAGTTCTTC | TRBV12-3/TRBV12-4 | - | TRBJ2-1 | -
CATSESSGGANEQYF | TGTGCCACCAGTGAGAGCTCGGGGGGGGCTAACGAGCAGTACTTC | TRBV24-1 | TRBD2 | TRBJ2-7 | once
CASSSGRISGANVLTF | TGTGCCAGTAGTTCAGGACGTATCTCTGGGGCCAACGTCCTGACTTTC | TRBV19 | - | TRBJ2-6 | -
CASLASGSDTQYF | TGTGCCAGCTTGGCTAGCGGGTCAGATACGCAGTATTTT | TRBV6-5 | TRBD2 | TRBJ2-3 | -
CASSLQFGYPYEQYF | TGTGCCAGCAGTTTGCAGTTCGGGTACCCCTACGAGCAGTACTTC | TRBV27 | - | TRBJ2-7 | -
CSVDIGADEQFF | TGCAGCGTTGATATTGGAGCGGATGAGCAGTTCTTC | TRBV29-1 | - | TRBJ2-1 | few
CASKAMLNSPLHF | TGTGCCAGCAAGGCGATGCTGAATTCACCCCTCCACTTT | TRBV14 | - | TRBJ1-6 | -
CASSPVGLINTEAFF | TGTGCCAGCAGCCCCGTGGGACTGATAAACACTGAAGCTTTCTTT | TRBV7-2 | - | TRBJ1-1 | -
CASSRGDGYTF | TGTGCCAGCAGCCGCGGGGATGGCTACACCTTC | TRBV6-5 | - | TRBJ1-2 | -
CASSISPPTSGGPYEQYF | TGTGCCAGTAGTATTTCCCCCCCGACTAGCGGGGGTCCCTACGAGCAGTACTTC | TRBV19 | TRBD2 | TRBJ2-7 | -
CASRPGPRYEQYF | TGTGCCAGCAGGCCCGGGCCTCGCTACGAGCAGTACTTC | TRBV28 | - | TRBJ2-7 | -
CASKTTQTTDAQYF | TGTGCCAGCAAGACGACTCAAACCACAGATGCGCAGTATTTT | TRBV2 | - | TRBJ2-3 | -
CASSTRLAGELFF | TGTGCCAGCAGCACAAGACTAGCAGGGGAGCTGTTTTTT | TRBV7-2 | TRBD2 | TRBJ2-2 | -
CASASKDGRDTEAFF | TGTGCCAGCGCATCTAAGGACGGGAGGGACACTGAAGCTTTCTTT | TRBV5-8 | - | TRBJ1-1 | -
CASSHPVSAGGINTEAFF | TGTGCCAGCAGCCACCCTGTTTCTGCAGGAGGCATTAACACTGAAGCTTTCTTT | TRBV9 | - | TRBJ1-1 | -
CASSLWGSTDTQYF | TGTGCCAGCAGCTTATGGGGAAGCACAGATACGCAGTATTTT | TRBV11-2 | - | TRBJ2-3 | -
CASSLEPPDDTQYF | TGTGCCAGCAGCTTGGAACCGCCCGATGATACGCAGTATTTT | TRBV5-5 | - | TRBJ2-3 | -
CASFDRIDYGYTF | TGTGCCAGCTTCGACAGAATCGACTATGGCTACACCTTC | TRBV28 | - | TRBJ1-2 | -
CASSLRGWQETQYF | TGTGCCAGCAGCCTCAGGGGTTGGCAAGAGACCCAGTACTTC | TRBV7-9 | - | TRBJ2-5 | -
CASGRDRGDTQYF | TGTGCCAGCGGTCGAGACCGGGGAGATACGCAGTATTTT | TRBV11-3 | - | TRBJ2-3 | -
CASSSGASEQYF | TGTGCCAGTTCTTCAGGGGCCTCCGAGCAGTACTTC | TRBV19 | - | TRBJ2-7 | -
CASSQAGGVFYEQYF | TGTGCCAGCAGCCAGGCGGGGGGTGTTTTTTACGAGCAGTACTTC | TRBV7-2 | TRBD2 | TRBJ2-7 | -
CASSPHPPDRVYSNQPQHF | TGTGCCAGCAGCCCCCACCCACCGGACAGGGTCTATAGCAATCAGCCCCAGCATTTT | TRBV7-3 | TRBD1 | TRBJ1-5 | -
CASSLAGNYNEQFF | TGTGCCAGCAGCTTAGCTGGAAACTACAATGAGCAGTTCTTC | TRBV13 | - | TRBJ2-1 | -
CASRFTGTEIFMNTEAFF | TGTGCCAGCCGTTTTACCGGGACAGAAATTTTCATGAACACTGAAGCTTTCTTT | TRBV6-2/TRBV6-3 | TRBD1 | TRBJ1-1 | once
CASSLTHSSHEQFF | TGTGCCAGCAGCTTAACCCATTCTTCTCATGAGCAGTTCTTC | TRBV7-3 | - | TRBJ2-1 | -